This is a list of T cell receptor beta chains from one sample in a study of T cell responses to AZD1222 COVID-19 vaccine. The method was immunoSEQ multiplex PCR; TCRdb's version includes in-frame clones alone and lacks a portion of them. The sample consists of about 100,000 clones, 90% of them appearing once. Sample: peripheral blood, taken on day 0 of AZD1222 vaccination. These receptors were taken from an adult in good health. The CDR3 runs from the conserved cysteine through the conserved F or W.

v_call cdr3_aa
TRBV4-1 CASSQDRGFYEQYF
TRBV3-1/TRBV3-2 CASSTRDSFYSPLHF
TRBV2 CASKRTVNSPLHF
TRBV6-1 CASSEYETNTGELFF
TRBV11-2 CASSKAGPTFLYEQYF
TRBV6-4 CASSDELGDTEAFF
TRBV5-1 CASFPNVGGGSGYTF
TRBV12-3/TRBV12-4 CASSPGGNAEAFF
TRBV6-5 CASSWTAQETQYF
TRBV7-9 CASSLALVGTGKNIQYF
TRBV4-1 CASSQRYRGHKFGYTF
TRBV4-1 CASSQFPQSKYEQYF
TRBV19 CASSLQGHYRGYTF
TRBV27 CASSRRELGPNEKLFF
TRBV3-1/TRBV3-2 CASSPMVGSYNEQFF
TRBV7-8 CASSLFTRETQYF
TRBV11-1 CASSLAQVSPEAFF
TRBV6-5 CASSYSPRGYNEQFF
TRBV30 CAWSKGMGQRYGYGYTF
TRBV6-5 CASSPGQVYEQYF
TRBV5-1 CASTLGGGLRGYEQYF
TRBV29-1 CSALTGQGYTF
TRBV28 CASRMRETEAFF
TRBV4-1 CASSQGQRKTEAFF
TRBV24-1 CATSDGPPNEQFF
TRBV10-2 CASSAAGVAEAFF
TRBV30 CAWIRNTEAFF
TRBV29-1 CSVIAGLYNEQFF
TRBV6-5 CASSYDRYYGYTF
TRBV4-2 CASSQGPGTDYNEQFF
TRBV6-5 CASSLDRIEAFF
TRBV11-3 CASSPISSTDTQYF
TRBV7-9 CASSPPGTATNYGYTF
TRBV7-9 CASSLGEAGTAGVNTEAFF
TRBV11-1 CASSLARSGEAFF
TRBV11-2 CASSLFWADPSSGNTIYF
TRBV5-6 CASSLRGTEAFF
TRBV9 CASSVEGGALDEQYF
TRBV7-9 CASSLTNGPQHF
TRBV7-9 CASSPPVNTEAFF
TRBV27 CANLPDRDYGYTF
TRBV13 CASRTSGVYEQYF
TRBV15 CATSREYTYYGYTF
TRBV3-1/TRBV3-2 CASSQGVQEETQYF
TRBV18 CASSLGQGGNEQFF
TRBV5-6 CASSLAGSAAGSGNTIYF
TRBV5-6 CASSLGGGYTF
TRBV11-2 CASSYSGNQPQHF
TRBV10-3 CAISESSQRETQYF
TRBV27 CASSYGSNTEAFF
TRBV15 CATKTLGDPGETQYF
TRBV10-1 CASSEDLSERARTDTQYF
TRBV7-9 CASNGDRNFNSPLHF
TRBV2 CASSEGWDSRWSPLHF
TRBV18 CASSPGTDNTEAFF